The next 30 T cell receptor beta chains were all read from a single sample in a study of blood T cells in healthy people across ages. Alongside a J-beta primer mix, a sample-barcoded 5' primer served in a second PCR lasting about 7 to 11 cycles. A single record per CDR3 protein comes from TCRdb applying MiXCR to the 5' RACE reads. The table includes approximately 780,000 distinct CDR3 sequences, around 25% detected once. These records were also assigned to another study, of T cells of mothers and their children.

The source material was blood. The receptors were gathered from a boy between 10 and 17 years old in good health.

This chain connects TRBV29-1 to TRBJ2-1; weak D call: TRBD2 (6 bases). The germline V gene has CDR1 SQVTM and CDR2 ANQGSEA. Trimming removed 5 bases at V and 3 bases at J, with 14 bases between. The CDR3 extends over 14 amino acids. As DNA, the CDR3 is TGCAGCGTTACACTTAGGGACTTCTACAATGAGCAGTTCTTC. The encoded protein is CSVTLRDFYNEQFF.

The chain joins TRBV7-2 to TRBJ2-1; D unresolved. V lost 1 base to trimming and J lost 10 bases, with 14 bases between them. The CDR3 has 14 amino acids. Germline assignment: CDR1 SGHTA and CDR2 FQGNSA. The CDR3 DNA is TGTGCCAGCAGCTTAGACAGAGGCCCTTGGGAGCAGTTCTTC. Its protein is CASSLDRGPWEQFF.

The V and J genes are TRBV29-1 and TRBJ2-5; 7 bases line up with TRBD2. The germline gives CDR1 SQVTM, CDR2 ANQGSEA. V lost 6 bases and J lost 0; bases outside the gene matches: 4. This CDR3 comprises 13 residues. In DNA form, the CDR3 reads TGCAGCGTGGGCGGGACTAACCAAGAGACCCAGTACTTC. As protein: CSVGGTNQETQYF.

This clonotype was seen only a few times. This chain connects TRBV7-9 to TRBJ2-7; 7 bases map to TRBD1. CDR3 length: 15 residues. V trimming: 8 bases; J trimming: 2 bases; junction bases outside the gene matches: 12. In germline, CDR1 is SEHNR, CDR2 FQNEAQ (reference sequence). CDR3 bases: TGTGCCAGCGGGGTGCGAGGACAGGCGACCTACGAGCAGTACTTC. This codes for CASGVRGQATYEQYF.

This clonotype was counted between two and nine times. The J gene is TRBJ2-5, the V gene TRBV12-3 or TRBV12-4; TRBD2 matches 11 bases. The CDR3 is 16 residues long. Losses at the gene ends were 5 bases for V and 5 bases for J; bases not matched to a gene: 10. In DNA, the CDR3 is TGTGCCAGCAGTGATCAACTAGCGGGGGTGGGGGAGACCCAGTACTTC. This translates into CASSDQLAGVGETQYF.

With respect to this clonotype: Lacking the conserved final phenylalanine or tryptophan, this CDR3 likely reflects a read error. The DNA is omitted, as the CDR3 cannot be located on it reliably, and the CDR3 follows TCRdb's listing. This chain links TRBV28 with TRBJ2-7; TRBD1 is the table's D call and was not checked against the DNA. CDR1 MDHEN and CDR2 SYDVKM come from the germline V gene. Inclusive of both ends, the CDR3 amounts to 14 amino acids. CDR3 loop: CASSSVGSLLSPLI.

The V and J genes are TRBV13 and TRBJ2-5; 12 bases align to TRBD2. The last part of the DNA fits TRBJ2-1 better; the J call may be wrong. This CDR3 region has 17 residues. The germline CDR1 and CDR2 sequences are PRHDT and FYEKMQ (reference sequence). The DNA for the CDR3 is TGTGCCAGCAGCTTAGGACCCCTAGCGGGGGGGCGGAATGAGCAGTTCTTC. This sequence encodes CASSLGPLAGGRNEQFF.

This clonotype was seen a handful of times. Here the CDR3 reads CASSLASMSSGNTIYF. For the CDR3, the DNA is TGCGCCAGCAGCCTCGCCAGTATGAGCTCTGGAAACACCATATATTTT. The genes are TRBV5-1 and TRBJ1-3; D gene unclear. Trimming stripped 4 bases from V and 0 bases from J, with 14 bases between. This CDR3 spans 16 amino acids. Germline assignment: CDR1 SGHRS and CDR2 YFSETQ.

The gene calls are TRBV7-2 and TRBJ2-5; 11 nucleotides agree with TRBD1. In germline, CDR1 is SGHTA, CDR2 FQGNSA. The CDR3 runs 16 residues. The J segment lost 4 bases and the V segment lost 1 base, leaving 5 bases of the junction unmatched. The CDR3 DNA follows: TGTGCCAGCAGCTTAGTGCCGGACAGGGGGCGAGAGACCCAGTACTTC. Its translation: CASSLVPDRGRETQYF.

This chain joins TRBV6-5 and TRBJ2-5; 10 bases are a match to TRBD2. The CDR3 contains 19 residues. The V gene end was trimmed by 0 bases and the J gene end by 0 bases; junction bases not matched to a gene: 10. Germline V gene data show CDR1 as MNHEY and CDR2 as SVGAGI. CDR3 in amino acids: CASSYSTEASGGHQETQYF. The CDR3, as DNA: TGTGCCAGCAGTTACTCGACAGAGGCTAGCGGGGGCCACCAAGAGACCCAGTACTTC.

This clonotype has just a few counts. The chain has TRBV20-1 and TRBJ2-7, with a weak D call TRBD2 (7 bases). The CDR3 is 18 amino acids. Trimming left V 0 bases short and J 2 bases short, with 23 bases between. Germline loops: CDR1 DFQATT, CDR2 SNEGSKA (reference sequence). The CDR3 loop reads CSARDGGAGGGIPYEQYF. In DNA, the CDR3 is TGCAGTGCTAGAGATGGTGGGGCTGGCGGGGGCATACCCTACGAGCAGTACTTC.

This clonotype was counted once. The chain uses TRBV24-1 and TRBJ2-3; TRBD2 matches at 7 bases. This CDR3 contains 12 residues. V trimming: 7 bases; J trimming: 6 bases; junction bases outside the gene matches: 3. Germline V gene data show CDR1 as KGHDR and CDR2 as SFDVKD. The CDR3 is CATRLRGDTQYF. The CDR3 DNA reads TGTGCCACCAGACTGCGGGGGGATACGCAGTATTTT.

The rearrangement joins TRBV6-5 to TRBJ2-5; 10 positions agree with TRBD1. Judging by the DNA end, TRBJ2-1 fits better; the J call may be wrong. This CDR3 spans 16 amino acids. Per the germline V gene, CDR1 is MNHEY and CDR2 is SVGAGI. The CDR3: CASSYSGTGVENEQFF. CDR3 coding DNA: TGTGCCAGCAGTTACTCCGGGACAGGGGTTGAGAATGAGCAGTTCTTC.

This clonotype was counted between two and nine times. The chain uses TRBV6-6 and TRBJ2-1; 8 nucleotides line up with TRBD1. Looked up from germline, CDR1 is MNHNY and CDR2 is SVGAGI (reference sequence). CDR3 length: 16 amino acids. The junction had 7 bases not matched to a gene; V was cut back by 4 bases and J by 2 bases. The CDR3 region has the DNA TGTGCCAGCAGTTCCTCCGGACAGGGTGCCTACAATGAGCAGTTCTTC. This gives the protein CASSSSGQGAYNEQFF.

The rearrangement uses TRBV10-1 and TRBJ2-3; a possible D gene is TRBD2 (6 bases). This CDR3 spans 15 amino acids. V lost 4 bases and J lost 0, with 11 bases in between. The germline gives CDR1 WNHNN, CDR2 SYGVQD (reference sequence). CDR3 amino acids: CASSGDFSSTDTQYF. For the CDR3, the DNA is TGCGCCAGCAGTGGGGACTTTTCTAGCACAGATACGCAGTATTTT.

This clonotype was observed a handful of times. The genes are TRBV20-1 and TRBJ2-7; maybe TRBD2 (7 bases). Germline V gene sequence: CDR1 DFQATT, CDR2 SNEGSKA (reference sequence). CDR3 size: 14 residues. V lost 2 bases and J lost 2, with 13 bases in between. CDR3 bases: TGCAGTGCTAGACCGGGGGGCCCCCCCTACGAGCAGTACTTC. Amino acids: CSARPGGPPYEQYF.

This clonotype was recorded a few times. The CDR3 DNA sequence: TGTGCCAGCAGTGTTGAGACAGGAGATGGCTACACCTTC. Residues: CASSVETGDGYTF. V usage is TRBV2 and J usage is TRBJ1-2; D is possibly TRBD1 (6 bases). Germline-derived CDR1 and CDR2 are SNHLY and FYNNEI. Trimming stripped 4 bases from V and 6 bases from J, with 12 bases between. There are 13 residues in the CDR3.

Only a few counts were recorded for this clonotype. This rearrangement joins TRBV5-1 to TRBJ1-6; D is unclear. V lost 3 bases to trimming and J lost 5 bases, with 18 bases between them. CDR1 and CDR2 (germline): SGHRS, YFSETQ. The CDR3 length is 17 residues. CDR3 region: CASSSPRSKEDNSPLHF. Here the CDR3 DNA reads TGCGCCAGCAGCTCGCCCAGGTCAAAGGAGGATAATTCACCCCTCCACTTT.

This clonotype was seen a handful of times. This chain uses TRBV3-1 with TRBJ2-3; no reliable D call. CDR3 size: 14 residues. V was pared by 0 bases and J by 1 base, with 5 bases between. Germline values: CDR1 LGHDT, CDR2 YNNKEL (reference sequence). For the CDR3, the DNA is TGTGCCAGCAGCCAAGAAGTCCGCACAGATACGCAGTATTTT. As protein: CASSQEVRTDTQYF.

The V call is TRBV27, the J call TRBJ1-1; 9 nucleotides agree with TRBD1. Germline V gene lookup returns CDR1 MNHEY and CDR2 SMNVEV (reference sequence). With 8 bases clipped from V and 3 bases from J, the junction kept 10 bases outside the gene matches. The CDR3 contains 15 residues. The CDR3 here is CASWPPTGGYTEAFF. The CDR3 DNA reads TGTGCCAGCTGGCCACCGACAGGGGGGTACACTGAAGCTTTCTTT.

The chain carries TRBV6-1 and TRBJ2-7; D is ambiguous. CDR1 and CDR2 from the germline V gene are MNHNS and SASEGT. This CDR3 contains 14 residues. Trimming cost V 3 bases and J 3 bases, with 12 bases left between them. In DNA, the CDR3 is TGTGCCAGCAGTGAGGTGTATGAAGGCTACGAGCAGTACTTC. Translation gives CASSEVYEGYEQYF.

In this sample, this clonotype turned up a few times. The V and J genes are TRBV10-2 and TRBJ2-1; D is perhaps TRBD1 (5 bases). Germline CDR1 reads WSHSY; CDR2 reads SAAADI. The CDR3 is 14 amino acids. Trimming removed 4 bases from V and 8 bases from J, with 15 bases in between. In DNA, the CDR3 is TGCGCCAGCAGTGTGGGTCAGGGAAGGTATGAGCAGTTCTTC. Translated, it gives CASSVGQGRYEQFF.

The CDR3 loop is CASSQYHSGGTQETQYF. The CDR3 DNA reads TGTGCCAGCAGCCAATATCATAGCGGGGGTACCCAAGAGACCCAGTACTTC. The J gene is TRBJ2-5, the V gene TRBV3-1, with 9 bases fitting TRBD2. Germline V gene data show CDR1 as LGHDT and CDR2 as YNNKEL (reference sequence). The CDR3 is 17 amino acids. Trimming cost V 2 bases and J 1 base; bases outside gene matches: 8.

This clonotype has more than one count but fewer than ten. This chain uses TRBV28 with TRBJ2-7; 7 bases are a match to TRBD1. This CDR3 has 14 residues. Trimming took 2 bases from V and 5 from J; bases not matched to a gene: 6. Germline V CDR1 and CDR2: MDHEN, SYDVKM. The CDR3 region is CASSLGDRVHEQYF. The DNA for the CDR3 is TGTGCCAGCAGTTTAGGCGACAGGGTACACGAGCAGTACTTC.

The CDR3 is CASSFTETLASSYNEQFF. DNA for the CDR3: TGTGCCAGCAGCTTTACGGAGACACTAGCGAGCTCCTACAATGAGCAGTTCTTC. The genes are TRBV5-5 and TRBJ2-1, with 7 bases aligning to TRBD2. After removal of 2 bases from V and 0 bases from J, the junction contained 11 bases not matched to a gene. Germline V gene data show CDR1 as SGHKS and CDR2 as YYEKEE (reference sequence). CDR3 size: 18 residues. The full variable domain, completed using reference TRBV5-5 and TRBJ2-1, is DAGVTQSPTHLIKTRGQQVTLRCSPISGHKSVSWYQQVLGQGPQFIFQYYEKEERGRGNFPDRFSARQFPNYSSELNVNALLLGDSALYLCASSFTETLASSYNEQFFGPGTRLTVL.

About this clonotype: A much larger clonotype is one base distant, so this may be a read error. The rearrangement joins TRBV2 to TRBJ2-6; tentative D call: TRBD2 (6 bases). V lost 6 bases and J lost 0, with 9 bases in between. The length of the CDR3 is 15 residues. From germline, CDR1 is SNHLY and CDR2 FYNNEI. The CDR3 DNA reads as TGTGCCAGCAGGGAGGAGGGCTCTGGGGCCAACGTCCTGACTTTC. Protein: CASREEGSGANVLTF. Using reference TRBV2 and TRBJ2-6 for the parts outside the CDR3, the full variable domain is EPEVTQTPSHQVTQMGQEVILRCVPISNHLYFYWYRQILGQKVEFLVSFYNNEISEKSEIFDDQFSVERPDGSNFTLKIRSTKLEDSAMYFCASREEGSGANVLTFGAGSRLTVL.

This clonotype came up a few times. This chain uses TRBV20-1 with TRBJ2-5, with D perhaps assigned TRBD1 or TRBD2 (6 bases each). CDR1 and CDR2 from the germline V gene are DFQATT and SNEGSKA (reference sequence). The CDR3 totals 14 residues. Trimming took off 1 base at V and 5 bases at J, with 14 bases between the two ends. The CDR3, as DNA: TGCAGTGCTAGAGTCAGGGGTGGGGGGGAGACCCAGTACTTC. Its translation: CSARVRGGGETQYF.

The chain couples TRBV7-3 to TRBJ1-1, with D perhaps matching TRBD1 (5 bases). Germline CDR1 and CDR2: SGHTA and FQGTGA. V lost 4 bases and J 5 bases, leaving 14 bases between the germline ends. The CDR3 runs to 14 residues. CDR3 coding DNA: TGTGCCAGCAGCTGGCTAGGGACGGAGACTGAAGCTTTCTTT. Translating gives CASSWLGTETEAFF.

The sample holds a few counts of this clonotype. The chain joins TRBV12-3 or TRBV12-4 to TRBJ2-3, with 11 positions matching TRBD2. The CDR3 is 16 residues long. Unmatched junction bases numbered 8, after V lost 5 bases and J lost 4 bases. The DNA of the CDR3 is TGTGCCAGCAGTCCGCTAGCGGGGGGCAGGTCAGATACGCAGTATTTT. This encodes CASSPLAGGRSDTQYF.

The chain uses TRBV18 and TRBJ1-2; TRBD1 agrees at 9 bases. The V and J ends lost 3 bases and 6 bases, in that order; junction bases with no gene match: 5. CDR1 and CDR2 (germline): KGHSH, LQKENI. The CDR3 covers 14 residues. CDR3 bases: TGTGCCAGCTCACCGCAGGGGACAGGGAATGGCTACACCTTC. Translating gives CASSPQGTGNGYTF.